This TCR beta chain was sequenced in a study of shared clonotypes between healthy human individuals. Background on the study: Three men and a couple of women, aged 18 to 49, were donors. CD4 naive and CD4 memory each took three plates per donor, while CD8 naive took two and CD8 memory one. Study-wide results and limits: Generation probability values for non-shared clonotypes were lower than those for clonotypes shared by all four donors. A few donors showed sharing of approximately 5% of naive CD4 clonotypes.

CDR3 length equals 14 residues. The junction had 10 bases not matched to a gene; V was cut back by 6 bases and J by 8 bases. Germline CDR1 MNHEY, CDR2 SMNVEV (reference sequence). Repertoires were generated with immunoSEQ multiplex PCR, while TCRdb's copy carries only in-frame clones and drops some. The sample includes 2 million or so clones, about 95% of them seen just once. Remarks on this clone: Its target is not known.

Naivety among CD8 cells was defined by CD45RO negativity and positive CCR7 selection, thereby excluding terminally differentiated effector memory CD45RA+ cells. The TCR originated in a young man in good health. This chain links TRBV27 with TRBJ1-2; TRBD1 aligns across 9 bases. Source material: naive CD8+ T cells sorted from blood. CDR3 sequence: CASRLTGGAGGYTF. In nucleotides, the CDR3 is TGTGCCAGCAGACTTACAGGGGGCGCCGGCGGCTACACCTTC.